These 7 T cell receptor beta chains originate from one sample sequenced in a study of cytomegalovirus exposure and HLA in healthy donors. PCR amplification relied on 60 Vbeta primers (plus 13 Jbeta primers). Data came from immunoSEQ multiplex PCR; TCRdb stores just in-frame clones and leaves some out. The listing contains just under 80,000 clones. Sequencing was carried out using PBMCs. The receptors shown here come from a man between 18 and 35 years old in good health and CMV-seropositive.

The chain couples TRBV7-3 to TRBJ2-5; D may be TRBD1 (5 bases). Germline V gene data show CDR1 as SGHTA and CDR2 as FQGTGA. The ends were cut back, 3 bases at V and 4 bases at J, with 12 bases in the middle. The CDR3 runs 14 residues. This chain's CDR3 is CASSFQGSSETQYF. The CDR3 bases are TGTGCCAGCAGCTTCCAGGGTTCATCAGAGACCCAGTACTTC.

CDR3 in DNA: TGCGCCAGCAGCGTATCGGGACAGGACACTGAAGCTTTCTTT. This gives the protein CASSVSGQDTEAFF. The J gene is TRBJ1-1, the V gene TRBV5-1; TRBD1 aligns across 8 bases. Per germline, CDR1 SGHRS and CDR2 YFSETQ. Germline trimming cut 4 bases from V and 3 bases from J; bases unmatched to any gene: 5. This CDR3 has 14 amino acids.

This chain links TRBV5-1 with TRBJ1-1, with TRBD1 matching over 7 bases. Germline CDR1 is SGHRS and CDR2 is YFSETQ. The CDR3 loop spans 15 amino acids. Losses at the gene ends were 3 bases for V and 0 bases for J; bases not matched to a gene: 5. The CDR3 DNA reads TGCGCCAGCAGCTGGGAGACAGGGATGAACACTGAAGCTTTCTTT. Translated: CASSWETGMNTEAFF.

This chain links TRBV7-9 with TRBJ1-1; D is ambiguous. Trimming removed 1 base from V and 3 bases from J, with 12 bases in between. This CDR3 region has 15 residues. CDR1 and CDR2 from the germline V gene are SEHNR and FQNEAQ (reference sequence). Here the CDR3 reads CASSLVAGGDTEAFF. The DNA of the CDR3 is TGTGCCAGCAGCTTAGTTGCTGGCGGGGACACTGAAGCTTTCTTT.

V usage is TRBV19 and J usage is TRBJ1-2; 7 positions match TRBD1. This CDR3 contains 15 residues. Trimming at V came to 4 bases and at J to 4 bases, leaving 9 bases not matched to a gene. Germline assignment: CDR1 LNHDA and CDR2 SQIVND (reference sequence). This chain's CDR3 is CASSRGQSPSYGYTF. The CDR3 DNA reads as TGTGCCAGTAGTAGGGGACAGAGCCCCTCCTATGGCTACACCTTC.

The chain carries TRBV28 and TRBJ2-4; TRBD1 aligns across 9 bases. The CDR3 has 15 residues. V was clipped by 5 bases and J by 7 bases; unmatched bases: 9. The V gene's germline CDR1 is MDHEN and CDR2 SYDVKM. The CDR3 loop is CASSPHRGRLNIQYF. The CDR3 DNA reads TGTGCCAGCAGTCCCCACAGGGGGCGCCTCAACATTCAGTACTTC.

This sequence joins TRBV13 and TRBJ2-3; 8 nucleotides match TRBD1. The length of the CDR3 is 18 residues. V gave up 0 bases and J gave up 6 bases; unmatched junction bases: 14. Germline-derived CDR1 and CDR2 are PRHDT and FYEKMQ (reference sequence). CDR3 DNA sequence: TGTGCCAGCAGCTTAGGAAGACAGGGGATTGGGTCGGTGGATACGCAGTATTTT. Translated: CASSLGRQGIGSVDTQYF.